The 10 T cell receptor beta chains in this list originate from one sample, sequenced in a study of blood T cell dynamics during melanoma immunotherapy. Produced via immunoSEQ multiplex PCR; TCRdb's table is partial and in-frame only. Of 3,000 to 3,500 clones in the sample, 95% to 96% were seen once. Regarding time point: week 3, after first cycle of checkpoint inhibitor. The source material was effector memory CD8+ T cells from blood, sampled from a patient treated with checkpoint blockade. These receptors came from a human donor with melanoma.

V is TRBV7-9 and J is TRBJ2-7; unclear D gene. The CDR3 covers 14 residues. V was shortened by 2 bases and J by 1 base, with 9 bases between the two germline ends. Germline CDR1 and CDR2: SEHNR and FQNEAQ (reference sequence). This chain's CDR3 is CASSLKPSSYEQYF. CDR3 coding DNA: TGTGCCAGCAGCTTAAAGCCCAGTTCCTACGAGCAGTACTTC.

The rearrangement links TRBV2 to TRBJ2-5, with 11 nucleotides matching TRBD2. J gave up 3 bases and V 7 bases, and 1 base lay outside the gene matches. The CDR3 is 13 amino acids. Germline V lookup: CDR1 SNHLY, CDR2 FYNNEI. CDR3 bases: TGTGCCAGCAAGGGACTAGCGGAAGAGACCCAGTACTTC. Its translation is CASKGLAEETQYF.

The chain joins TRBV5-1 to TRBJ2-3, with TRBD2 matching 9 bases. This CDR3 is built from 15 residues. With V trimmed by 3 bases and J by 0 bases, 2 bases remained unmatched. Germline V CDR1 and CDR2: SGHRS, YFSETQ. The CDR3 protein is CASSSLAGSTDTQYF. CDR3 DNA: TGCGCCAGCAGCTCCCTAGCGGGGAGCACAGATACGCAGTATTTT. Looking up the rest from reference TRBV5-1 and TRBJ2-3 gives the full variable domain: KAGVTQTPRYLIKTRGQQVTLSCSPISGHRSVSWYQQTPGQGLQFLFEYFSETQRNKGNFPGRFSGRQFSNSRSEMNVSTLELGDSALYLCASSSLAGSTDTQYFGPGTRLTVL.

The V and J genes are TRBV28 and TRBJ2-7; 10 bases map to TRBD1. V trimming: 6 bases; J trimming: 3 bases; junction bases outside the gene matches: 8. The CDR3 covers 15 residues. CDR1 and CDR2 from the germline V gene are MDHEN and SYDVKM. CDR3 nucleotides: TGTGCCAGCAGGTCTCAGGGGACAGGGGTCTACGAGCAGTACTTC. Amino acids: CASRSQGTGVYEQYF.

The genes are TRBV29-1 and TRBJ1-1; no reliable D call. This CDR3 comprises 11 residues. Per the germline V gene, CDR1 is SQVTM and CDR2 is ANQGSEA. V shed 5 bases and J shed 3 bases, with 7 bases lying between them. Here the CDR3 reads CSVQLYTEAFF. The DNA for the CDR3 is TGCAGCGTTCAGCTTTACACTGAAGCTTTCTTT.

The chain uses TRBV19 and TRBJ2-7; the D is unclear. The CDR3 loop spans 13 amino acids. V was cut by 7 bases and J by 0 bases, with 10 bases left in between. Germline V gene sequence: CDR1 LNHDA, CDR2 SQIVND (reference sequence). CDR3 nucleotides: TGTGCCAGTAAATCAGCCACCTCCTACGAGCAGTACTTC. Protein sequence: CASKSATSYEQYF.

This clone is a singleton in its sample. This chain links TRBV28 with TRBJ2-7; D is perhaps TRBD2 (5 bases). Germline-derived CDR1 and CDR2 are MDHEN and SYDVKM. CDR3 length equals 12 residues. The ends were cut back, 2 bases at V and 5 bases at J, with 7 bases in the middle. CDR3 protein: CASSLEGDEQYF. For the CDR3, the DNA is TGTGCCAGCAGTTTAGAGGGCGACGAGCAGTACTTC.

The rearrangement links TRBV6-5 to TRBJ1-1; D remains ambiguous. The germline gives CDR1 MNHEY, CDR2 SVGAGI. The CDR3 is made up of 15 amino acids. V was shortened by 5 bases and J by 0 bases, with 13 bases between the two germline ends. In DNA form, the CDR3 reads TGTGCCAGCAGTACGGACGGATCCTTGAACACTGAAGCTTTCTTT. It is translated as CASSTDGSLNTEAFF.

The CDR3 protein is CASSHSGQGPYEQYF. For the CDR3, the DNA is TGCGCCAGCAGCCACTCGGGGCAGGGGCCCTACGAGCAGTACTTC. The chain has TRBV4-1 and TRBJ2-7; weak D call: TRBD1 (6 bases). Germline CDR1 and CDR2: MGHRA and YSYEKL. The CDR3 covers 15 residues. V was shortened by 3 bases and J by 2 bases, with 14 bases between the two germline ends.

The chain carries TRBV2 and TRBJ1-6; the D is unclear. The V gene's germline CDR1 is SNHLY and CDR2 FYNNEI. V was clipped by 10 bases and J by 10 bases, with 14 bases between them. This CDR3 region has 12 residues. The CDR3, as DNA: TGTGCCAAAAAGGAGGGAGGATCACCCCTCCACTTT. Its protein product is CAKKEGGSPLHF.